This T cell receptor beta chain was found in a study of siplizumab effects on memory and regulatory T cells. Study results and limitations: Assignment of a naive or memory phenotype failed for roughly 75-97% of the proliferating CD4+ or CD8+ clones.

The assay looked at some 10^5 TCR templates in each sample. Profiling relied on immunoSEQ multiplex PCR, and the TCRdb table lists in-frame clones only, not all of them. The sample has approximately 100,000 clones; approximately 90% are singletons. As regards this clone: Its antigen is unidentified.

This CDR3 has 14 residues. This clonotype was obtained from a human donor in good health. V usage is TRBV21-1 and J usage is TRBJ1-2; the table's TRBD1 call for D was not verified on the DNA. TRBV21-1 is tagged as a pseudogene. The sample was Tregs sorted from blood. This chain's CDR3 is CASSKRGFGYGYTF. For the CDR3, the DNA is TGTGCCAGCAGCAAAAGGGGTTTTGGCTATGGCTACACCTTC.